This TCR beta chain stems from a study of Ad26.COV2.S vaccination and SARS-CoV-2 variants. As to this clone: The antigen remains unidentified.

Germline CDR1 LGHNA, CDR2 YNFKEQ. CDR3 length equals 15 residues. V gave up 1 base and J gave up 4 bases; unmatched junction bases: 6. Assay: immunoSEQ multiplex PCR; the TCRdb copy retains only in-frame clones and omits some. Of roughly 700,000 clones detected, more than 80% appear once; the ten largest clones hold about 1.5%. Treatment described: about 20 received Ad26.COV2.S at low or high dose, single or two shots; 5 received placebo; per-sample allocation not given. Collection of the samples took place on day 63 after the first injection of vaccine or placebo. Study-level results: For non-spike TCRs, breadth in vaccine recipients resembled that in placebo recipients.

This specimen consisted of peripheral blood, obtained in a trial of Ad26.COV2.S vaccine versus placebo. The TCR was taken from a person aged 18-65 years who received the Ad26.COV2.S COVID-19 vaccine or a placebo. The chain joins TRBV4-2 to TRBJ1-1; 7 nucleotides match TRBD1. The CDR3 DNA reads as TGTGCCAGCAGCCAAGCCCAGGGGGTAGGCACTGAAGCTTTCTTT. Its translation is CASSQAQGVGTEAFF.